This T cell receptor beta chain was recovered during a study of T-cell memory formation after mild COVID-19. About the study: Clusters of TCRs were largely donor specific.

Study-level findings and limits: A balance of CD4 and CD8 characterized clones contracting day 15 to 85, whereas later expanders leaned CD4+. Pre-infection memory already had some responding clones, implying cross-reactive memory joined.

TCRdb itself ran the 5' RACE reads through MiXCR, one entry per CDR3 protein. Of approximately 350,000 distinct CDR3 sequences in the sample, 28% were seen once. For this clonotype: The target antigen is unknown.

V dropped 1 base and J dropped 1 base, with 11 bases sitting between them. This CDR3 comprises 15 residues. Germline CDR1 and CDR2: MGHDK and SYGVNS. The rearrangement links TRBV25-1 to TRBJ2-7; perhaps TRBD2 as D (5 bases). The clonotype comes from an adult woman who had mild COVID-19 (a few samples of this study predate the infection). Cell type and time point are not known. Source material: PBMCs or a T cell subset sorted from them (not recorded which). The CDR3 DNA is TGTGCCAGCAGTGAATCACTAGTCCTTTCCTACGAGCAGTACTTC. It specifies CASSESLVLSYEQYF.